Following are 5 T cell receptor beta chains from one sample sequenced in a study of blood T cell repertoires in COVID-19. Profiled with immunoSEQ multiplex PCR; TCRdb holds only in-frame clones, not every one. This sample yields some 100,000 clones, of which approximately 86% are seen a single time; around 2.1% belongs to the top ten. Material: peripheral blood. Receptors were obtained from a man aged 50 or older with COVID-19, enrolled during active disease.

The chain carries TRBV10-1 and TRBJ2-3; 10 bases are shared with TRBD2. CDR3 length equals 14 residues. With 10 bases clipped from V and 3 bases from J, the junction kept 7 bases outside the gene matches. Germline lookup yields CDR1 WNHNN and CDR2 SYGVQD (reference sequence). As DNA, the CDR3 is TGCGCCAAAACGGCTAGCGGGGGTACAGATACGCAGTATTTT. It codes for CAKTASGGTDTQYF.

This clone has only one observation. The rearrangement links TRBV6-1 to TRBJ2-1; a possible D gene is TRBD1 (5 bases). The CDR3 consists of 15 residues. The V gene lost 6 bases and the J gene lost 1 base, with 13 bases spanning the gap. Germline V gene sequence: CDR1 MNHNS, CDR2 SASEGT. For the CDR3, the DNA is TGTGCCAGCAGCCTTAAGCAGGGTTCCTACAATGAGCAGTTCTTC. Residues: CASSLKQGSYNEQFF.

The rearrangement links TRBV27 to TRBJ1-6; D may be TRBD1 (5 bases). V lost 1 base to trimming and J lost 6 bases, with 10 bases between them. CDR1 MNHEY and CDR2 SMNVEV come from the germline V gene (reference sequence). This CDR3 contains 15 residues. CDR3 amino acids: CASSLFGGVNSPLHF. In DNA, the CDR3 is TGTGCCAGCAGTTTATTCGGGGGTGTTAATTCACCCCTCCACTTT.

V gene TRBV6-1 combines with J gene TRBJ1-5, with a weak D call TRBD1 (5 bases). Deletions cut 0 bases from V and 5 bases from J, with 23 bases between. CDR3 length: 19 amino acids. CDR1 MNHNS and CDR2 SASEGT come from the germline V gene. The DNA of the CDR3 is TGTGCCAGCAGTGAAGCGGGTCAGGGATTTTACGTCGGTGATCAGCCCCAGCATTTT. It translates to CASSEAGQGFYVGDQPQHF.

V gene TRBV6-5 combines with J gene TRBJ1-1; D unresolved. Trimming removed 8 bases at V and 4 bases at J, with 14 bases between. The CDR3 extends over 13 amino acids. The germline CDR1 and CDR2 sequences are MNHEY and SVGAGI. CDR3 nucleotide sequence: TGTGCCAGCGGACGGACTGTCGGCACTGAAGCTTTCTTT. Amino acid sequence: CASGRTVGTEAFF.